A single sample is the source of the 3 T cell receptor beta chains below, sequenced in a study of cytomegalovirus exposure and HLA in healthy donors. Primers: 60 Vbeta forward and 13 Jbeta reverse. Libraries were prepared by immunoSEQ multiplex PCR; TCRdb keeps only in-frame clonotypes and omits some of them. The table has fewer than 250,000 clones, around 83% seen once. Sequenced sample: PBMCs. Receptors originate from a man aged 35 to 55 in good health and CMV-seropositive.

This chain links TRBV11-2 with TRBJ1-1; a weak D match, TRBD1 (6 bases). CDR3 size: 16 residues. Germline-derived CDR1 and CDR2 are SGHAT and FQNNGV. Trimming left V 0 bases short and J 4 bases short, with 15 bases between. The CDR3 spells CASSLEGGRGSTEAFF. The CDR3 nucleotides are TGTGCCAGCAGCTTAGAGGGGGGGCGGGGTAGCACTGAAGCTTTCTTT.

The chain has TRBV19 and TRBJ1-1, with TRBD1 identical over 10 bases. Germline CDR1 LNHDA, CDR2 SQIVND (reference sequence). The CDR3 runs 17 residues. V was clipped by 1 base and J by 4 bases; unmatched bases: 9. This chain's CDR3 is CASSIATGTGVSTEAFF. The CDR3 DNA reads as TGTGCCAGTAGTATAGCTACCGGGACAGGGGTTAGCACTGAAGCTTTCTTT.

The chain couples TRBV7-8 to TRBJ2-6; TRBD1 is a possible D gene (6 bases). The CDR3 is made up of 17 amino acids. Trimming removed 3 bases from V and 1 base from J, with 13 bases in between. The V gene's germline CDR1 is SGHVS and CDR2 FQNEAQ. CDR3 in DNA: TGTGCCAGCAGCTTCGGATACAGGGAGTCTGGGGCCAACGTCCTGACTTTC. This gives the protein CASSFGYRESGANVLTF.